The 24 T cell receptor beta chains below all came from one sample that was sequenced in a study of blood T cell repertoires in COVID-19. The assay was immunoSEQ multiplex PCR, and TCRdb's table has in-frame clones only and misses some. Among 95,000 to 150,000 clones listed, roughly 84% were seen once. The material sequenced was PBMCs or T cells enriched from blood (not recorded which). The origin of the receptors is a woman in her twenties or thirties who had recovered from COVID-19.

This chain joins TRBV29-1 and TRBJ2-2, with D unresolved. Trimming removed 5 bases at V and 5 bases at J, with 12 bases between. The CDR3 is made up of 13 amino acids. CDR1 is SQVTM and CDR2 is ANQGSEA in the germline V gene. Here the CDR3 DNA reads TGCAGCGTTCCCGGGTTCCCGACCGGGGAGCTGTTTTTT. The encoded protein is CSVPGFPTGELFF.

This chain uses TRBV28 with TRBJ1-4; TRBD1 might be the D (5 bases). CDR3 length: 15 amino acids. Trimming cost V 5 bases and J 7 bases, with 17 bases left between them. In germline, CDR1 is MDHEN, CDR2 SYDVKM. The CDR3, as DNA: TGTGCCAGCAGTCCAGCCGGGGGGATTCTTGAAAAACTGTTTTTT. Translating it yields CASSPAGGILEKLFF. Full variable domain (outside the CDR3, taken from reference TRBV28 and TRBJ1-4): DVKVTQSSRYLVKRTGEKVFLECVQDMDHENMFWYRQDPGLGLRLIYFSYDVKMKEKGDIPEGYSVSREKKERFSLILESASTNQTSMYLCASSPAGGILEKLFFGSGTQLSVL.

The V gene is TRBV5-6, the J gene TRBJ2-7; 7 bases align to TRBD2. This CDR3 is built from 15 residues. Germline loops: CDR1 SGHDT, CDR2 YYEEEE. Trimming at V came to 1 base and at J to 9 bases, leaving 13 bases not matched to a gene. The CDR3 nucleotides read TGTGCCAGCAGCTTGAAGCTAGCGGTAGAGATCCGGCAGTACTTC. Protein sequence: CASSLKLAVEIRQYF. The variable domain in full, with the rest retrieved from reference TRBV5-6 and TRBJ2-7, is DAGVTQSPTHLIKTRGQQVTLRCSPKSGHDTVSWYQQALGQGPQFIFQYYEEEERQRGNFPDRFSGHQFPNYSSELNVNALLLGDSALYLCASSLKLAVEIRQYFGPGTRLTVT.

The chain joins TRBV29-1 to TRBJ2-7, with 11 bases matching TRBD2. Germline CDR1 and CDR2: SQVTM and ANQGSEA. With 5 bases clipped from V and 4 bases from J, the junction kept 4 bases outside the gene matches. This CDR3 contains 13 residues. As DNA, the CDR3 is TGCAGCGTTATAGCGGGAGGGCCGTACGAGCAGTACTTC. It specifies CSVIAGGPYEQYF.

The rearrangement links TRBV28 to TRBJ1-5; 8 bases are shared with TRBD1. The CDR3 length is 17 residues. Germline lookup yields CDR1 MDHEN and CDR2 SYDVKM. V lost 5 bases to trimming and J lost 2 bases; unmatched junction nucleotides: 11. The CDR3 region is CASSDGQGGYGNQPQHF. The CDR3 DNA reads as TGTGCCAGCAGTGACGGACAGGGAGGGTACGGCAATCAGCCCCAGCATTTT.

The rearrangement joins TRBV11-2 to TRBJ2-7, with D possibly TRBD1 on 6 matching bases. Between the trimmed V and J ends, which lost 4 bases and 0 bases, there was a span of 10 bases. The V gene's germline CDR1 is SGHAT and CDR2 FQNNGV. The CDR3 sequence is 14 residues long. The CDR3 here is CASSSEGGSYEQYF. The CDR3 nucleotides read TGTGCCAGCAGCTCCGAAGGGGGCTCCTACGAGCAGTACTTC.

CDR3 DNA sequence: TGTGCCAGCAGCCCCAGGCATGCAACTAATGAAAAACTGTTTTTT. Translating it yields CASSPRHATNEKLFF. V is TRBV9 and J is TRBJ1-4; no reliable D call. Germline CDR1 and CDR2: SGDLS and YYNGEE. V shed 4 bases and J shed 0 bases, with 10 bases lying between them. The CDR3 totals 15 residues.

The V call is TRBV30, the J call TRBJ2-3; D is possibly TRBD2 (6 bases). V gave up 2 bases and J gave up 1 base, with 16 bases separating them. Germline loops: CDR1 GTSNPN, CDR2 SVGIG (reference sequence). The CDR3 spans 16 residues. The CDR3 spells CAWSLGRMYGTDTQYF. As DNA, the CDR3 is TGTGCCTGGAGTCTTGGGAGGATGTACGGCACAGATACGCAGTATTTT.

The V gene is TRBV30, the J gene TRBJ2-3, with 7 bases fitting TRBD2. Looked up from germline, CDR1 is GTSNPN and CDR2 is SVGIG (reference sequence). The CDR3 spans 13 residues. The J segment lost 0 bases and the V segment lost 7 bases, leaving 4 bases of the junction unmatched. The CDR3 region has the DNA TGTGCCTCTGCGGGAGTCAGCACAGATACGCAGTATTTT. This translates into CASAGVSTDTQYF.

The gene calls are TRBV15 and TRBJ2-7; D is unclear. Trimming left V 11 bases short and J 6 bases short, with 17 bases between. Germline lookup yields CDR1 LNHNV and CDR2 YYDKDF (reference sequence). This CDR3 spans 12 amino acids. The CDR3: CASQDPPAEQYF. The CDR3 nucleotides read TGTGCCTCCCAGGATCCTCCTGCCGAGCAGTACTTC.

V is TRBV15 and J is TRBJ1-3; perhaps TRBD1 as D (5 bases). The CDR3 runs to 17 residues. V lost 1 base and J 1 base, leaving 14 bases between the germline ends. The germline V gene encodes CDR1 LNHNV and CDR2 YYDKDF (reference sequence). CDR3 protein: CATSRGGAGPSGNTIYF. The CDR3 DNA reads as TGTGCCACCAGCAGAGGGGGAGCGGGGCCTTCTGGAAACACCATATATTTT.

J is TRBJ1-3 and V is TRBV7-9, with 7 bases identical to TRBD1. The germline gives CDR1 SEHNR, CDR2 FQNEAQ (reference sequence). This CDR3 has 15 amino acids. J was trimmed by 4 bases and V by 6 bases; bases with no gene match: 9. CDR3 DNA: TGTGCCAGCAGGCCAACCACAGGGGCCGGAAACACCATATATTTT. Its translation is CASRPTTGAGNTIYF.

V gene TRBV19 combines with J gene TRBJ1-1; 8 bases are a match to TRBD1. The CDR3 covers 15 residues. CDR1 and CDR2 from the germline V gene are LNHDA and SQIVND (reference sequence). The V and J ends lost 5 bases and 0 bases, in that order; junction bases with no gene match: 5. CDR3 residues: CASSPRDRLNTEAFF. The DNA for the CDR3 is TGTGCCAGTAGTCCCCGGGACAGGTTGAACACTGAAGCTTTCTTT.

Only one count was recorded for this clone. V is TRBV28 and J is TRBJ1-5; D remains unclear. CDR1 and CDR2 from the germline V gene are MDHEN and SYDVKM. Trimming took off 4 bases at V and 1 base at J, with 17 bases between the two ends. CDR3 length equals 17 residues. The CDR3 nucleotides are TGTGCCAGCAGTTCAGGTGATCGCAGCCTAAGCAATCAGCCCCAGCATTTT. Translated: CASSSGDRSLSNQPQHF.

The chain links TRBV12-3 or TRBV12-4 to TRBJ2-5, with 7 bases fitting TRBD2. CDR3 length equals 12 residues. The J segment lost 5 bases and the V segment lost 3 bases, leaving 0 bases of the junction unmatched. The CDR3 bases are TGTGCCAGCAGTTTCGGGGGGGAGACCCAGTACTTC. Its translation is CASSFGGETQYF.

DNA for the CDR3: TGTGCCAGCAGCCAACAAATTGGTAATTCACCCCTCCACTTT. This sequence encodes CASSQQIGNSPLHF. The chain joins TRBV9 to TRBJ1-6, with D hard to call. The germline CDR1 and CDR2 sequences are SGDLS and YYNGEE. Deletions cut 4 bases from V and 6 bases from J, with 11 bases between. The CDR3 loop spans 14 amino acids.

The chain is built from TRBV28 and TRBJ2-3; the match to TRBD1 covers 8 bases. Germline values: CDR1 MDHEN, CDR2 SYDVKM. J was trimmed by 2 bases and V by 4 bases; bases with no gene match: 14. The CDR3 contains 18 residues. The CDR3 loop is CASSSRESWDRITDTQYF. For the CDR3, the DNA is TGTGCCAGCAGTTCTCGAGAGTCGTGGGACAGGATCACAGATACGCAGTATTTT.

CDR3 nucleotides: TGTGCCTGGAGTTCGACAGGGGGCAGGGAGACCCAGTACTTC. Residues: CAWSSTGGRETQYF. V is TRBV30 and J is TRBJ2-5, with 10 bases aligning to TRBD1. CDR3 size: 14 residues. Germline V lookup: CDR1 GTSNPN, CDR2 SVGIG (reference sequence). The V and J ends lost 2 bases and 5 bases, in that order; junction bases with no gene match: 5.

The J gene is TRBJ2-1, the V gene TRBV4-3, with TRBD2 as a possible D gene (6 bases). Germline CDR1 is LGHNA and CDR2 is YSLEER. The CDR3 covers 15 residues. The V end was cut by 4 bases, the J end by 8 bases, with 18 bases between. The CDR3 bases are TGCGCCAGCAGCCCTCGAGGTAGCGGATGGGATGAGCAGTTCTTC. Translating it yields CASSPRGSGWDEQFF.

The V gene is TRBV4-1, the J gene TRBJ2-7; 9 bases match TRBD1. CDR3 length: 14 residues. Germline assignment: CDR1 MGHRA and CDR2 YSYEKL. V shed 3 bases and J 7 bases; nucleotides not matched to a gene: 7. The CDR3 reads CASSQEDRGREQYF. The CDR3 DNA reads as TGCGCCAGCAGCCAGGAGGACAGGGGTAGGGAGCAGTACTTC.

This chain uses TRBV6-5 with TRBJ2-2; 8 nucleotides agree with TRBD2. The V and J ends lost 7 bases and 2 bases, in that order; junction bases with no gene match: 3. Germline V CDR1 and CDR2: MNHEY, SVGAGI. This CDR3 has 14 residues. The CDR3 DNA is TGTGCCAGCACAGCGGGGGTTAACACCGGGGAGCTGTTTTTT. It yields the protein CASTAGVNTGELFF.

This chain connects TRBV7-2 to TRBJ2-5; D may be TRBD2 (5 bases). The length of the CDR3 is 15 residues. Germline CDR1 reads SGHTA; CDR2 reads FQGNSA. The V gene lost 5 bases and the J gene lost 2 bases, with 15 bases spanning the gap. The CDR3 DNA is TGTGCCAGCAGCCCGGCGGGCAGATTACAAGAGACCCAGTACTTC. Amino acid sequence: CASSPAGRLQETQYF.

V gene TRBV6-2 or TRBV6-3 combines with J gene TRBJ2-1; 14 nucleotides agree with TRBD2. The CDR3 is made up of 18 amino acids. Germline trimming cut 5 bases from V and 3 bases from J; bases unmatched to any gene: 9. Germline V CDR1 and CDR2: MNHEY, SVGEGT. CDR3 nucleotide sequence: TGTGCCAGCAGTCGCCTTGGGACTAGCGGGAGTATCTACAATGAGCAGTTCTTC. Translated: CASSRLGTSGSIYNEQFF.

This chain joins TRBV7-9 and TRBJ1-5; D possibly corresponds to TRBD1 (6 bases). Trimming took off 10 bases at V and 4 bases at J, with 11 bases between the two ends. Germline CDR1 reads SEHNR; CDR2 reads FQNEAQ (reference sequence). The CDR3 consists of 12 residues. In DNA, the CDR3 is TGTGCCACCGGGGGGACAAATCAGCCCCAGCATTTT. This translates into CATGGTNQPQHF.